This entry features one TCR beta chain sequence. Its antigen is still unknown. The CDR3 regions of TCR beta were amplified from RNA transcripts. The HTBI primer set served for first-round RT-PCR of the TCR CDR3. One entry per CDR3 protein, called by TCRdb with MiXCR from the multiplex PCR reads. The sample includes about 290,000 distinct CDR3 sequences, 15% of them seen just once. The data stem from a study of T cells in Graves' hyperthyroidism and ophthalmopathy. On the study more broadly: At the time of initial diagnosis and before any treatment, peripheral blood was collected. Study findings and constraints: Most clonotypes that expanded in the thyroid above 0.001 also showed up in blood. By a 13 V-J model, ophthalmopathy was set apart from stable hyperthyroidism.

Ahead of any ophthalmopathy symptoms, the blood sample was obtained at the first diagnosis of hyperthyroidism. CDR3 length: 13 residues. The V end was cut by 1 base, the J end by 6 bases, with 13 bases between. Per germline, CDR1 DFQATT and CDR2 SNEGSKA (reference sequence). This TCR derives from a woman in her forties or fifties with Graves' hyperthyroidism that later progressed to Graves' ophthalmopathy. V and J are TRBV20-1 and TRBJ2-7, with D unclear. The material sequenced was blood. Here the CDR3 DNA reads TGCAGTGCTAGAGCCCCCTTTTCAGGCGAGCAGTACTTC. It specifies CSARAPFSGEQYF.